This TCR beta chain was recorded in a study of T cell responses to AZD1222 COVID-19 vaccine. The germline gives CDR1 MNHEY, CDR2 SMNVEV (reference sequence). The junction had 11 bases not matched to a gene; V was cut back by 5 bases and J by 2 bases. The CDR3 runs 17 residues. TCRdb keeps only in-frame clones here, not all; method: immunoSEQ multiplex PCR. The sample has about 260,000 clones, 80% to 95% seen once. This chain uses TRBV27 with TRBJ2-1, with TRBD1 matching 8 bases. The sequencing used peripheral blood, collected on day 0 of AZD1222 vaccination. This TCR derives from an adult in good health. In DNA form, the CDR3 reads TGTGCCAGCAGTCCCAGCCACAGGGGGACCACCTACAATGAGCAGTTCTTC. Its translation is CASSPSHRGTTYNEQFF.